The T cell receptor (beta chain) described here comes from a study of glioma-infiltrating T cells after dendritic cell vaccination. Looking at the study overall: Monocyte-derived dendritic cells, cultured less than 8 days with IL-4 and GM-CSF, were pulsed with autologous tumor lysate.

Input was roughly 2.2 ug genomic DNA, or all available if less. Primers: 60 V beta forward and 13 J beta reverse. Profiling relied on immunoSEQ multiplex PCR, and the TCRdb table lists in-frame clones only, not all of them. The sample lists tens of thousands of clones, more than 75% occurring once. The ends lost 4 bases at V and 6 bases at J; junction bases unmatched: 10. Germline V gene data show CDR1 as SEHNR and CDR2 as FQNEAQ (reference sequence). The CDR3 is 16 amino acids. PBMC were collected before vaccination, two weeks after the third vaccination, and at progression. The TCR sequence derives from a human donor with glioblastoma. This chain links TRBV7-9 with TRBJ2-1; 9 bases line up with TRBD1. The sequencing used blood, collected before dendritic cell vaccination. CDR3 residues: CASSYYPRQGGNEQFF. CDR3 in DNA: TGTGCCAGCAGCTACTACCCTCGACAGGGGGGCAATGAGCAGTTCTTC.